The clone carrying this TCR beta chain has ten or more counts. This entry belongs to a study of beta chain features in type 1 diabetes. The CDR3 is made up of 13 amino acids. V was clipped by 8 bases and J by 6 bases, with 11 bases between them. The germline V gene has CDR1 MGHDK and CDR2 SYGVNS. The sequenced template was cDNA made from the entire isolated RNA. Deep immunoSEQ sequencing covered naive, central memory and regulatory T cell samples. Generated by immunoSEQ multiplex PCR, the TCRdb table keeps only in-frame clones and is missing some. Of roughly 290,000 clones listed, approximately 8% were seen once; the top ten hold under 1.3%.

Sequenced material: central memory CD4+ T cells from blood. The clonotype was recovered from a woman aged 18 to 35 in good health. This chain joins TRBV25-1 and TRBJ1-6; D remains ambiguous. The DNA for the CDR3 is TGTGCCAGCGAAGGTTACCGTAATTCACCCCTCCACTTT. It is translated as CASEGYRNSPLHF.